Listed here is a single T cell receptor (beta chain). These data originate in a study of early T cells in non-severe SARS-CoV-2 infection. From germline, CDR1 is SQVTM and CDR2 ANQGSEA. The CDR3 contains 11 residues. Trimming pared 5 bases from V and 8 bases from J, leaving 10 bases between. Using its own MiXCR run on the 5' RACE reads, TCRdb lists one record per CDR3 protein. The sample lists approximately 81,000 distinct CDR3 sequences; around 13% were seen once. Input material: whole blood. The clonotype was recovered from an adult who was a healthcare worker with PCR-confirmed SARS-CoV-2 infection or an uninfected control (not recorded which). The rearrangement links TRBV29-1 to TRBJ2-4; D uncertain. In nucleotides, the CDR3 is TGCAGCGTTTCAGTGGTAGACATTCAGTACTTC. Translation: CSVSVVDIQYF.